The 17 T cell receptor beta chains reported below all come from one sample, sequenced in a study of cytomegalovirus exposure and HLA in healthy donors. PCR was performed using 60 Vbeta and 13 Jbeta primers. The table came from immunoSEQ multiplex PCR; TCRdb's copy has only in-frame clones and leaves some out. Seen here are under 110,000 clones, about 75% observed once, and the top ten hold roughly 2.5%. Sequenced material: PBMCs. The receptors stem from a man aged 35-49 years in good health and CMV-seronegative.

This clone is a singleton in its sample. The chain links TRBV29-1 to TRBJ2-6, with D possibly TRBD2 on 5 matching bases. This CDR3 region has 13 residues. V was trimmed by 4 bases and J by 2 bases, leaving 6 bases between them. CDR1 SQVTM and CDR2 ANQGSEA come from the germline V gene. The CDR3 DNA follows: TGCAGCGTTGTCGGGGCTGGGGCCAACGTCCTGACTTTC. Encoded protein: CSVVGAGANVLTF.

V gene TRBV10-3 combines with J gene TRBJ2-2, with TRBD2 as a possible D gene (5 bases). The CDR3 loop spans 15 amino acids. The V end lost 0 bases, the J end lost 6 bases, and 11 bases lay between the germline ends. The germline V gene encodes CDR1 ENHRY and CDR2 SYGVKD. Written as DNA, the CDR3 is TGTGCCATCAGTGAGTCGACGGGATACTCCGGGGAGCTGTTTTTT. Translating it yields CAISESTGYSGELFF.

This clone came up once. V usage is TRBV7-2 and J usage is TRBJ2-7; 8 nucleotides line up with TRBD1. The V segment lost 5 bases and the J segment 6 bases; nucleotides outside the gene matches: 9. Germline lookup yields CDR1 SGHTA and CDR2 FQGNSA. The CDR3 loop spans 14 amino acids. The CDR3 loop reads CASSHGQGAREQYF. Here the CDR3 DNA reads TGTGCCAGCAGCCACGGTCAGGGGGCTCGCGAGCAGTACTTC.

The chain is built from TRBV5-6 and TRBJ1-4, with D possibly being TRBD1 (5 bases). Germline V gene sequence: CDR1 SGHDT, CDR2 YYEEEE. The germline V and J ends were trimmed by 1 base and 7 bases, with 11 bases remaining between them. This CDR3 region has 14 residues. The CDR3 DNA reads TGTGCCAGCAGCTTGCGGCAGGGCGGTGAAAAACTGTTTTTT. Translating it yields CASSLRQGGEKLFF.

V gene TRBV5-6 combines with J gene TRBJ1-1; D is ambiguous. V was shortened by 4 bases and J by 3 bases, with 10 bases between the two germline ends. In germline, CDR1 is SGHDT, CDR2 YYEEEE. The CDR3 is made up of 13 amino acids. CDR3 DNA sequence: TGTGCCAGCAGCATGCGGAGGGACACTGAAGCTTTCTTT. The encoded protein is CASSMRRDTEAFF.

The CDR3 loop is CASSPGQKNTEAFF. CDR3 sequence (DNA): TGTGCCAGCTCACCAGGACAGAAGAACACTGAAGCTTTCTTT. The chain joins TRBV18 to TRBJ1-1, with TRBD1 as a possible D gene (6 bases). Germline CDR1 is KGHSH and CDR2 is LQKENI. Trimming removed 2 bases from V and 1 base from J, with 8 bases in between. This CDR3 spans 14 amino acids.

There are a few counts of this clone. The chain has TRBV2 and TRBJ2-6; perhaps TRBD2 as D (6 bases). CDR3 length equals 16 residues. The V and J ends lost 6 bases and 0 bases respectively, with 12 bases between them. Per the germline V gene, CDR1 is SNHLY and CDR2 is FYNNEI. CDR3 bases: TGTGCCAGCAGGGCGGGACGTAACTCTGGGGCCAACGTCCTGACTTTC. Translated, it gives CASRAGRNSGANVLTF.

The chain couples TRBV10-3 to TRBJ2-7; 10 positions agree with TRBD2. CDR1 ENHRY and CDR2 SYGVKD come from the germline V gene. The V and J ends lost 8 bases and 2 bases, in that order; junction bases with no gene match: 3. The CDR3 sequence is 13 residues long. The CDR3 reads CAIGTSETYEQYF. CDR3 sequence (DNA): TGTGCCATCGGGACTAGCGAAACCTACGAGCAGTACTTC.

The rearrangement uses TRBV6-5 and TRBJ2-1; D possibly corresponds to TRBD1 (6 bases). CDR3 size: 13 residues. Germline V gene data show CDR1 as MNHEY and CDR2 as SVGAGI. The V end lost 5 bases, the J end lost 8 bases, and 13 bases lay between the germline ends. The CDR3 sequence is CASSQTGFDEQFF. CDR3 nucleotides: TGTGCCAGCAGTCAAACAGGGTTCGATGAGCAGTTCTTC.

The rearrangement uses TRBV10-2 and TRBJ2-3; D remains unclear. The CDR3 is 12 residues long. Germline CDR1 is WSHSY and CDR2 is SAAADI. Deletions cut 4 bases from V and 7 bases from J, with 9 bases between. CDR3: CASSVQRNTQYF. CDR3 nucleotides: TGCGCCAGCAGTGTCCAGCGAAATACGCAGTATTTT.

The chain combines TRBV18 with TRBJ2-1, with a possible D match to TRBD1 (6 bases). The CDR3 has 14 amino acids. V lost 5 bases, J lost 4 bases, and 12 bases lay in between. The germline V gene encodes CDR1 KGHSH and CDR2 LQKENI. CDR3 in DNA: TGTGCCAGCTCAAACGATCAGGGGTACAATGAGCAGTTCTTC. Its translation: CASSNDQGYNEQFF.

The gene calls are TRBV19 and TRBJ2-2; 8 bases are shared with TRBD1. Germline values: CDR1 LNHDA, CDR2 SQIVND (reference sequence). Unmatched junction bases numbered 12, after V lost 4 bases and J lost 8 bases. The CDR3 is 16 residues long. CDR3 region: CASSTTLTGEEGELFF. In DNA, the CDR3 is TGTGCCAGTAGTACCACTCTGACAGGGGAGGAGGGGGAGCTGTTTTTT.

The V gene is TRBV18, the J gene TRBJ1-6; a possible D gene is TRBD1 (5 bases). From germline, CDR1 is KGHSH and CDR2 LQKENI. The ends were cut back, 1 base at V and 5 bases at J, with 12 bases in the middle. This CDR3 has 16 amino acids. The CDR3, as DNA: TGTGCCAGCTCACCACGGCAGGGTGGGGATAATTCACCCCTCCACTTT. It is translated as CASSPRQGGDNSPLHF.

This chain joins TRBV7-2 and TRBJ2-1; 11 bases fit TRBD2. The CDR3 contains 15 residues. Per the germline V gene, CDR1 is SGHTA and CDR2 is FQGNSA. Trimming cost V 5 bases and J 2 bases; bases outside gene matches: 2. Here the CDR3 reads CASSISGGAYNEQFF. The CDR3, as DNA: TGTGCCAGCAGCATTAGCGGGGGGGCCTACAATGAGCAGTTCTTC.

The rearrangement joins TRBV18 to TRBJ1-4, with D unresolved. V lost 3 bases, J lost 7 bases, and 15 bases lay in between. From germline, CDR1 is KGHSH and CDR2 LQKENI. The CDR3 extends over 15 amino acids. The CDR3 reads CASSPSDSGGEKLFF. DNA of the CDR3: TGTGCCAGCTCACCGTCGGACTCTGGCGGTGAAAAACTGTTTTTT.

This clone occurred a few times. The CDR3 is CASSYSLDRTYEQYF. CDR3 coding DNA: TGTGCCAGCAGTTACTCCTTGGACAGAACCTACGAGCAGTACTTC. The J gene is TRBJ2-7, the V gene TRBV6-6; maybe TRBD1 (6 bases). The V gene's germline CDR1 is MNHNY and CDR2 SVGAGI (reference sequence). The CDR3 spans 15 residues. The germline V and J ends were trimmed by 0 bases and 2 bases, with 11 bases remaining between them.

The rearrangement joins TRBV10-1 to TRBJ2-1, with TRBD1 as a possible D gene (6 bases). CDR1 is WNHNN, CDR2 SYGVQD, per germline (reference sequence). The V end lost 3 bases, the J end lost 4 bases, and 10 bases lay between the germline ends. The CDR3 totals 14 residues. CDR3 region: CASSERQGYNEQFF. In DNA, the CDR3 is TGCGCCAGCAGTGAAAGGCAGGGGTACAATGAGCAGTTCTTC.